Below are 22 T cell receptor beta chains sequenced from a single sample in a study of shared clonotypes between healthy human individuals. Using immunoSEQ multiplex PCR, the repertoire was profiled, and TCRdb retains in-frame clones only, with some absent. The table has 800,000 to 950,000 clones, around 96% seen once. Terminally differentiated effector memory CD45RA+ cells were excluded by CCR7 positive selection of CD45RO-negative cells. Sequences were obtained from naive CD8+ T cells sorted from blood. The receptors come from a man aged 25-40 years in good health.

The chain combines TRBV27 with TRBJ1-2, with unresolved D. V was trimmed by 2 bases and J by 1 base, leaving 11 bases between them. The V gene's germline CDR1 is MNHEY and CDR2 SMNVEV (reference sequence). The CDR3 extends over 15 amino acids. The CDR3 DNA reads TGTGCCAGCAGTTTAAAATGGGGTTTTAACTATGGCTACACCTTC. It is translated as CASSLKWGFNYGYTF.

This chain links TRBV27 with TRBJ2-1; TRBD1 agrees at 8 bases. CDR3 length: 16 residues. Trimming removed 6 bases from V and 6 bases from J; junction bases left unmatched: 13. Germline V CDR1 and CDR2: MNHEY, SMNVEV (reference sequence). The DNA of the CDR3 is TGTGCCAGCAGCCGTTCAGGGGGCATGGTGGGCAATGAGCAGTTCTTC. This translates into CASSRSGGMVGNEQFF.

The chain uses TRBV2 and TRBJ2-1; 12 bases are a match to TRBD2. V shed 8 bases and J 6 bases; nucleotides not matched to a gene: 5. The CDR3 length is 14 residues. Germline V CDR1 and CDR2: SNHLY, FYNNEI. The CDR3 sequence is CASLGLAGFNEQFF. The DNA of the CDR3 is TGTGCCAGCTTAGGACTAGCGGGATTCAATGAGCAGTTCTTC.

This chain uses TRBV5-1 with TRBJ2-1; D is possibly TRBD2 (5 bases). Germline V lookup: CDR1 SGHRS, CDR2 YFSETQ. V dropped 5 bases and J dropped 4 bases, with 28 bases sitting between them. This CDR3 contains 19 residues. The CDR3 spells CASSFNPGQPPSGYNEQFF. The CDR3 nucleotides read TGCGCCAGCAGTTTTAACCCTGGTCAGCCACCCTCGGGGTACAATGAGCAGTTCTTC.

V usage is TRBV27 and J usage is TRBJ2-7; TRBD1 matches at 9 bases. Germline-derived CDR1 and CDR2 are MNHEY and SMNVEV (reference sequence). This CDR3 spans 16 amino acids. After removal of 7 bases from V and 0 bases from J, the junction contained 10 bases not matched to a gene. The CDR3 protein is CASKDRGTGRSYEQYF. CDR3 in DNA: TGTGCCAGCAAGGACAGGGGTACGGGGCGCTCCTACGAGCAGTACTTC.

This rearrangement joins TRBV29-1 to TRBJ2-7; weak D call: TRBD1 (6 bases). The CDR3 covers 13 residues. V lost 4 bases and J 2 bases, leaving 12 bases between the germline ends. Germline CDR1 is SQVTM and CDR2 is ANQGSEA. The CDR3 coding sequence is TGCAGCGTTGTTTCGGACAGAGCCTACGAGCAGTACTTC. Encoded protein: CSVVSDRAYEQYF.

The rearrangement links TRBV10-2 to TRBJ2-7, with 9 bases lining up with TRBD1. The V gene end was trimmed by 4 bases and the J gene end by 1 base; junction bases not matched to a gene: 5. There are 15 residues in the CDR3. Looked up from germline, CDR1 is WSHSY and CDR2 is SAAADI. The CDR3 region is CASSGQGQGSYEQYF. Written as DNA, the CDR3 is TGCGCCAGCAGTGGCCAGGGACAGGGATCCTACGAGCAGTACTTC.

In DNA, the CDR3 is TGCAGCGTTGAAGAGCCGTGGAGCGGGAGTCCAGAGACCCAGTACTTC. Protein sequence: CSVEEPWSGSPETQYF. The V gene is TRBV29-1, the J gene TRBJ2-5; TRBD2 matches 8 bases. The CDR3 sequence is 16 residues long. CDR1 SQVTM and CDR2 ANQGSEA come from the germline V gene. The V and J ends lost 0 bases and 4 bases, in that order; junction bases with no gene match: 10.

This clone was seen a single time. The chain uses TRBV15 and TRBJ2-3; the match to TRBD2 covers 13 bases. This CDR3 comprises 18 residues. Trimming removed 3 bases from V and 4 bases from J; junction bases left unmatched: 10. Germline V gives CDR1 LNHNV, CDR2 YYDKDF (reference sequence). Here the CDR3 reads CATSSEPGLAGVADTQYF. CDR3 coding DNA: TGTGCCACCAGCAGCGAGCCTGGACTAGCGGGAGTTGCAGATACGCAGTATTTT.

V usage is TRBV29-1 and J usage is TRBJ2-1, with TRBD1 matching 7 bases. The CDR3 is made up of 15 amino acids. Germline loops: CDR1 SQVTM, CDR2 ANQGSEA. V lost 1 base to trimming and J lost 4 bases; unmatched junction nucleotides: 7. CDR3 region: CSVEGIPGQYNEQFF. CDR3 nucleotides: TGCAGCGTTGAAGGGATACCGGGACAGTACAATGAGCAGTTCTTC.

In DNA form, the CDR3 reads TGTGCCAGCAGCCCTATGGACAGGGGGCAAACCTACGAGCAGTACTTC. Its protein is CASSPMDRGQTYEQYF. The chain employs TRBV28 and TRBJ2-7; 11 nucleotides match TRBD1. Trimming cost V 6 bases and J 2 bases; bases outside gene matches: 9. Germline CDR1 and CDR2: MDHEN and SYDVKM. The CDR3 runs 16 residues.

This chain connects TRBV10-3 to TRBJ1-1; 9 bases are a match to TRBD1. J was trimmed by 2 bases and V by 10 bases; bases with no gene match: 11. Per the germline V gene, CDR1 is ENHRY and CDR2 is SYGVKD. The CDR3 is 15 residues long. The CDR3 nucleotides are TGTGCCACAGGAATCACAGGGGGCCTCAACACTGAAGCTTTCTTT. Translated: CATGITGGLNTEAFF.

This chain links TRBV5-1 with TRBJ2-1; D perhaps matches TRBD2 (5 bases). This CDR3 contains 13 residues. Germline CDR1 reads SGHRS; CDR2 reads YFSETQ. Between the trimmed V and J ends, which lost 6 bases and 0 bases, there was a span of 7 bases. This CDR3 reads CASISDSYNEQFF. In DNA, the CDR3 is TGCGCCAGCATTAGCGACTCCTACAATGAGCAGTTCTTC.

The chain is built from TRBV5-4 and TRBJ1-2; D unresolved. This CDR3 region has 13 residues. Germline V gene lookup returns CDR1 SGHNT and CDR2 YYREEE (reference sequence). Trimming removed 0 bases at V and 7 bases at J, with 10 bases between. The DNA of the CDR3 is TGTGCCAGCAGCTTGGTTCTATTGGGTGGCTACACCTTC. Translated: CASSLVLLGGYTF.

This chain links TRBV9 with TRBJ2-7; 8 bases are a match to TRBD1. Germline V gene sequence: CDR1 SGDLS, CDR2 YYNGEE. V lost 4 bases to trimming and J lost 5 bases; unmatched junction nucleotides: 11. CDR3 length: 15 amino acids. The CDR3 DNA follows: TGTGCCAGCAGCATTTCAGGGGGCCTGGTCCACGAGCAGTACTTC. It codes for CASSISGGLVHEQYF.

This rearrangement joins TRBV5-1 to TRBJ2-1; D unclear. From germline, CDR1 is SGHRS and CDR2 YFSETQ. This CDR3 region has 14 residues. Trimming took 0 bases from V and 0 from J, leaving 4 bases between them. Written as DNA, the CDR3 is TGCGCCAGCAGCTTGGGTGACTCCTACAATGAGCAGTTCTTC. Encoded protein: CASSLGDSYNEQFF.

The chain joins TRBV29-1 to TRBJ2-2, with D possibly TRBD2 on 5 matching bases. This CDR3 is 11 amino acids long. Trimming stripped 5 bases from V and 7 bases from J, with 8 bases between. Germline CDR1 reads SQVTM; CDR2 reads ANQGSEA. The chain's CDR3 is CSVTSIGELFF. In DNA, the CDR3 is TGCAGCGTTACTAGTATCGGGGAGCTGTTTTTT.

This sequence joins TRBV7-9 and TRBJ1-1; D is ambiguous. Germline values: CDR1 SEHNR, CDR2 FQNEAQ (reference sequence). V lost 1 base, J lost 10 bases, and 10 bases lay in between. This CDR3 contains 12 residues. The CDR3: CASSLVEVRAFF. CDR3 DNA sequence: TGTGCCAGCAGCTTAGTGGAAGTAAGAGCTTTCTTT. The entire variable domain, with the rest obtained from reference TRBV7-9 and TRBJ1-1, is as follows: DTGVSQNPRHKITKRGQNVTFRCDPISEHNRLYWYRQTLGQGPEFLTYFQNEAQLEKSRLLSDRFSAERPKGSFSTLEIQRTEQGDSAMYLCASSLVEVRAFFGQGTRLTVV.

The J gene is TRBJ2-4, the V gene TRBV27; possibly TRBD1 or TRBD2 for D (6 bases each). The germline gives CDR1 MNHEY, CDR2 SMNVEV (reference sequence). Trimming pared 7 bases from V and 8 bases from J, leaving 18 bases between. The CDR3 sequence is 14 residues long. In DNA, the CDR3 is TGTGCCAGCAAACCCCACAGGGAGGAGGACATTCAGTACTTC. This gives the protein CASKPHREEDIQYF.

As DNA, the CDR3 is TGTGCCAGCAGTCTATCCTCGACTAGCGGCCATACGCAGTATTTT. Translated, it gives CASSLSSTSGHTQYF. This rearrangement joins TRBV28 to TRBJ2-3; 9 bases are a match to TRBD2. The germline gives CDR1 MDHEN, CDR2 SYDVKM. The CDR3 sequence is 15 residues long. Trimming took 5 bases from V and 7 from J; bases not matched to a gene: 10.

This sequence joins TRBV5-5 and TRBJ2-3, with 7 bases that match TRBD2. This CDR3 has 19 amino acids. Germline CDR1 reads SGHKS; CDR2 reads YYEKEE (reference sequence). With V trimmed by 0 bases and J by 6 bases, 19 bases remained unmatched. This CDR3 is CASSLVRADYQEAGDTQYF. The CDR3 bases are TGTGCCAGCAGCTTGGTTAGGGCGGACTACCAAGAAGCGGGGGATACGCAGTATTTT.

This chain uses TRBV29-1 with TRBJ2-1, with 9 bases aligning to TRBD1. The V segment lost 6 bases and the J segment 4 bases; nucleotides outside the gene matches: 10. The CDR3 is made up of 15 amino acids. The germline V gene encodes CDR1 SQVTM and CDR2 ANQGSEA. In DNA form, the CDR3 reads TGCAGCGTACCCGGGACAGGGAGTAATTACAATGAGCAGTTCTTC. This gives the protein CSVPGTGSNYNEQFF.